This TCR beta chain comes out of a study of blood T cell repertoires in COVID-19. Germline loops: CDR1 SGHDT, CDR2 YYEEEE. This CDR3 has 16 residues. Trimming removed 2 bases from V and 2 bases from J, with 14 bases in between. Measured with immunoSEQ multiplex PCR; TCRdb has only the in-frame clones, and not every one. The repertoire holds roughly 89,000 clones, with 65% to 85% as singletons. The material sequenced was peripheral blood. The J gene is TRBJ1-5, the V gene TRBV5-6, with TRBD1 as a possible D gene (5 bases). The sequence was collected from a woman aged 80 or older with acute or convalescent COVID-19. The DNA of the CDR3 is TGTGCCAGCAGCTTAAGGAGGGGTTGGGGCAATCAGCCCCAGCATTTT. Translating it yields CASSLRRGWGNQPQHF.